Below, 30 T cell receptor beta chains from the same sample are listed, as sequenced in a study of technical replicates of blood from several donors (dated by TCRdb to 2016 to 2017). The library relied on the immunoSEQ multiplex PCR assay. Imported from immuneACCESS, the table was reduced by TCRdb to in-frame sequences with V and J called. These copies leave out some clones; in studies compared against another copy, an unresolved V gene accounts for under half, and the cause of the remainder is not known. This sample lists about 83,000 clones; about 91% were detected once. The ten largest account for 0.27% of the sample. The sequenced sample was T cells isolated from PBMCs. The receptors here all came from a human donor in good health.

The rearrangement uses TRBV6-6 and TRBJ2-1, with 9 nucleotides matching TRBD2. The CDR3 has 12 residues. The V gene end was trimmed by 10 bases and the J gene end by 12 bases; junction bases not matched to a gene: 10. Germline V lookup: CDR1 MNHNY, CDR2 SVGAGI (reference sequence). The CDR3 reads CAIDRGSGGQFF. The DNA for the CDR3 is TGTGCCATCGACCGGGGTAGCGGGGGGCAGTTCTTC.

CDR3 sequence: CASTRLSTNEKLFF. In DNA form, the CDR3 reads TGTGCCAGCACCCGACTCTCAACTAATGAAAAACTGTTTTTT. The chain uses TRBV2 and TRBJ1-4; D is unresolved. The CDR3 has 14 amino acids. Germline-derived CDR1 and CDR2 are SNHLY and FYNNEI. The germline V and J ends were trimmed by 7 bases and 0 bases, with 9 bases remaining between them.

This chain uses TRBV11-2 with TRBJ2-1, with 11 bases that match TRBD2. After removal of 6 bases from V and 3 bases from J, the junction contained 7 bases not matched to a gene. The germline gives CDR1 SGHAT, CDR2 FQNNGV. This CDR3 comprises 16 residues. The chain's CDR3 is CASSPVTSGDYNEQFF. The CDR3 nucleotides are TGTGCCAGCAGTCCCGTGACTAGCGGGGACTACAATGAGCAGTTCTTC.

This chain joins TRBV7-7 and TRBJ2-1, with D tentatively TRBD2 (6 bases). The germline V and J ends were trimmed by 0 bases and 7 bases, with 16 bases remaining between them. Germline CDR1 is SSHAT and CDR2 is FNYEAQ (reference sequence). The CDR3 contains 16 residues. CDR3 in amino acids: CASSLASTSSANEQFF. In DNA form, the CDR3 reads TGTGCCAGCAGCTTAGCCTCGACTAGTTCCGCGAATGAGCAGTTCTTC.

This clone appeared a few times. The chain is built from TRBV21-1 and TRBJ1-5; the table's D call, TRBD1, has no DNA check behind it. TRBV21-1 represents a pseudogene. This CDR3 has 17 amino acids. The CDR3 nucleotides read TGTGCCAGCAGCAAAGTAGCTAGGGGACATAGTAATCAGCCCCAGCATTTT. It yields the protein CASSKVARGHSNQPQHF.

This clone appeared a few times. The V call is TRBV6-6, the J call TRBJ1-5; D remains ambiguous. The germline V and J ends were trimmed by 6 bases and 6 bases, with 12 bases remaining between them. Germline loops: CDR1 MNHNY, CDR2 SVGAGI (reference sequence). CDR3 length equals 13 residues. CDR3 protein: CASRNGEVQPQHF. The DNA for the CDR3 is TGTGCCAGCAGGAACGGGGAAGTTCAGCCCCAGCATTTT.

The rearrangement links TRBV9 to TRBJ2-2; TRBD2 agrees at 11 bases. Germline-derived CDR1 and CDR2 are SGDLS and YYNGEE. The ends lost 2 bases at V and 9 bases at J; junction bases unmatched: 9. CDR3 length: 16 amino acids. The CDR3 here is CASSVQSSGRFWELFF. CDR3 sequence (DNA): TGTGCCAGCAGCGTTCAATCTAGCGGGAGGTTCTGGGAGCTGTTTTTT.

The V call is TRBV9, the J call TRBJ2-1; D not resolved. V gave up 0 bases and J gave up 7 bases, with 11 bases separating them. The CDR3 is 14 amino acids. CDR1 is SGDLS, CDR2 YYNGEE, per germline. CDR3 nucleotides: TGTGCCAGCAGCGTAGCTCCGATGAGGAATGAGCAGTTCTTC. It specifies CASSVAPMRNEQFF.

This clone came up once. The chain joins TRBV2 to TRBJ1-2, with 7 bases fitting TRBD1. Germline V gives CDR1 SNHLY, CDR2 FYNNEI. The CDR3 consists of 15 residues. V shed 5 bases and J 2 bases; nucleotides not matched to a gene: 8. CDR3 sequence reads: CASSSRRQGNYGYTF. Written as DNA, the CDR3 is TGTGCCAGCAGTTCACGGCGACAGGGAAACTATGGCTACACCTTC.

The chain carries TRBV6-5 and TRBJ1-5; TRBD1 might be the D (5 bases). The CDR3 spans 13 residues. Germline V gene data show CDR1 as MNHEY and CDR2 as SVGAGI. The germline V and J ends were trimmed by 6 bases and 7 bases, with 13 bases remaining between them. The CDR3 region has the DNA TGTGCCAGCAGCTCAGGGTGGGGACAGCCCCAGCATTTT. The encoded protein is CASSSGWGQPQHF.

V is TRBV29-1 and J is TRBJ2-1; no firm D call. CDR1 is SQVTM, CDR2 ANQGSEA, per germline. V dropped 4 bases and J dropped 13 bases, with 8 bases sitting between them. The CDR3 extends over 9 amino acids. The CDR3: CSVGEDQFF. The CDR3 DNA reads as TGCAGCGTTGGCGAGGATCAGTTCTTC.

The chain joins TRBV28 to TRBJ2-7; TRBD1 matches 10 bases. Germline V gene lookup returns CDR1 MDHEN and CDR2 SYDVKM. CDR3 length: 15 residues. V lost 5 bases, J lost 5 bases, and 9 bases stayed unmatched. CDR3 bases: TGTGCCAGCAGTCCAACCGGGACAGGGGTGAACGAGCAGTACTTC. It specifies CASSPTGTGVNEQYF.

This clone appeared a single time. CDR3 residues: CASSYSGQGVTEAFF. For the CDR3, the DNA is TGTGCCAGCAGTTACTCAGGGCAGGGGGTCACTGAAGCTTTCTTT. This chain joins TRBV6-5 and TRBJ1-1, with 7 positions matching TRBD1. Looked up from germline, CDR1 is MNHEY and CDR2 is SVGAGI. The CDR3 extends over 15 amino acids. After removal of 0 bases from V and 4 bases from J, the junction contained 5 bases not matched to a gene.

The gene calls are TRBV2 and TRBJ2-5, with D possibly being TRBD1 (5 bases). The germline gives CDR1 SNHLY, CDR2 FYNNEI. V was clipped by 9 bases and J by 10 bases, with 21 bases between them. This CDR3 contains 13 residues. The CDR3 spells CARGRGRLPGQYF. The CDR3, as DNA: TGTGCCAGGGGAAGGGGCAGGCTTCCAGGCCAGTACTTC.

The chain uses TRBV11-3 and TRBJ2-1, with D hard to call. CDR3 length: 14 residues. V was trimmed by 1 base and J by 4 bases, leaving 8 bases between them. The germline V gene has CDR1 SGHNT and CDR2 YENEEA. The CDR3 spells CASSLVRRYNEQFF. The CDR3 region has the DNA TGTGCCAGCAGCTTAGTGAGGAGATACAATGAGCAGTTCTTC.

The chain employs TRBV7-3 and TRBJ1-2, with 8 bases lining up with TRBD1. The CDR3 contains 14 residues. Germline assignment: CDR1 SGHTA and CDR2 FQGTGA. With V trimmed by 5 bases and J by 6 bases, 8 bases remained unmatched. The CDR3 reads CASSPLQGVDGYTF. CDR3 in DNA: TGTGCCAGCAGCCCTTTACAGGGGGTGGATGGCTACACCTTC.

The V and J genes are TRBV25-1 and TRBJ2-2, with D perhaps TRBD1 (5 bases). Trimming shortened V by 1 base and J by 6 bases, and 15 bases separated the two germline ends. The CDR3 has 16 residues. Germline V gives CDR1 MGHDK, CDR2 SYGVNS. For the CDR3, the DNA is TGTGCCAGCAGTGAATGGGGCTCGACTGAGGCCGGGGAGCTGTTTTTT. Amino acid sequence: CASSEWGSTEAGELFF.

The gene calls are TRBV25-1 and TRBJ1-1; tentative D call: TRBD1 (5 bases). The CDR3 sequence is 13 residues long. V gave up 8 bases and J gave up 5 bases, with 15 bases separating them. Germline loops: CDR1 MGHDK, CDR2 SYGVNS. The chain's CDR3 is CASRRPGWTEAFF. Here the CDR3 DNA reads TGTGCCAGCCGCCGACCAGGGTGGACTGAAGCTTTCTTT.

The chain combines TRBV4-2 with TRBJ2-7; 10 positions agree with TRBD2. Germline V gene lookup returns CDR1 LGHNA and CDR2 YNFKEQ. The V and J ends lost 1 base and 2 bases, in that order; junction bases with no gene match: 8. This CDR3 is 17 amino acids long. CDR3 nucleotide sequence: TGTGCCAGCAGCCAAGTAACCGGACTAGCGGATCCCTACGAGCAGTACTTC. Translating gives CASSQVTGLADPYEQYF.

Regarding this clone: One end of the junction fails to match germline, which may point to a read error. The rearrangement uses TRBV19 and TRBJ1-1; tentatively, D is TRBD1 (5 bases). In germline, CDR1 is LNHDA, CDR2 SQIVND (reference sequence). CDR3 length: 14 residues. CDR3 sequence (DNA): TGTGCCAGTAGTTGGGCAGGGTCGAACCCTGAAGCTTTCTTT. This sequence encodes CASSWAGSNPEAFF.

This clone was observed a single time. Here the CDR3 reads CASSPRTGNVATNEKLFF. DNA of the CDR3: TGCGCCAGCAGCCCCCGGACAGGGAACGTAGCAACTAATGAAAAACTGTTTTTT. The V call is TRBV4-1, the J call TRBJ1-4, with TRBD1 matching over 8 bases. Germline V gene sequence: CDR1 MGHRA, CDR2 YSYEKL. This CDR3 contains 18 residues. Losses at the gene ends were 4 bases for V and 0 bases for J; bases not matched to a gene: 10.

The chain links TRBV7-2 to TRBJ2-2; D gene unclear. CDR1 and CDR2 from the germline V gene are SGHTA and FQGNSA. The length of the CDR3 is 13 residues. Trimming pared 2 bases from V and 4 bases from J, leaving 5 bases between. The CDR3 here is CASSLSGTGELFF. The CDR3, as DNA: TGTGCCAGCAGCTTATCGGGCACCGGGGAGCTGTTTTTT.

J is TRBJ2-1 and V is TRBV10-3, with 9 positions matching TRBD2. Trimming took 2 bases from V and 6 from J; bases not matched to a gene: 8. CDR1 is ENHRY and CDR2 is SYGVKD in the germline V gene. This CDR3 region has 16 residues. The CDR3 nucleotides are TGTGCCATCAGTGAGACTACGACTAGCGGACCCAATGAGCAGTTCTTC. Amino acids: CAISETTTSGPNEQFF.

The chain couples TRBV30 to TRBJ1-1, with D perhaps matching TRBD1 (6 bases). Trimming stripped 4 bases from V and 8 bases from J, with 11 bases between. Looked up from germline, CDR1 is GTSNPN and CDR2 is SVGIG (reference sequence). The CDR3 extends over 11 amino acids. The CDR3 DNA sequence: TGTGCCTGGACCGGGACATCAGAAGCTTTCTTT. It yields the protein CAWTGTSEAFF. Based on the CDR3 plus reference TRBV30 and TRBJ1-1, the full variable domain is SQTIHQWPATLVQPVGSPLSLECTVEGTSNPNLYWYRQAAGRGLQLLFYSVGIGQISSEVPQNLSASRPQDRQFILSSKKLLLSDSGFYLCAWTGTSEAFFGQGTRLTVV.

CDR3 bases: TGTGCCAGCTCCCGGACAGGGGCCGGGAGTGGTGAAAAACTGTTTTTT. It yields the protein CASSRTGAGSGEKLFF. This chain links TRBV18 with TRBJ1-4, with 9 bases aligning to TRBD1. CDR3 length: 16 amino acids. The V gene end was trimmed by 6 bases and the J gene end by 7 bases; junction bases not matched to a gene: 12. Germline loops: CDR1 KGHSH, CDR2 LQKENI.

The chain couples TRBV11-2 to TRBJ2-2; D is perhaps TRBD2 (6 bases). V was pared by 1 base and J by 2 bases, with 8 bases between. Germline V CDR1 and CDR2: SGHAT, FQNNGV. The CDR3 is 15 amino acids. The CDR3 bases are TGTGCCAGCAGCTTAGGCGGGGCTAACACCGGGGAGCTGTTTTTT. Amino acids: CASSLGGANTGELFF.

In its sample, this clone was seen once. This sequence joins TRBV5-1 and TRBJ2-1, with 12 bases identical to TRBD1. The CDR3 runs to 14 residues. Trimming took 8 bases from V and 8 from J; bases not matched to a gene: 8. Germline CDR1 SGHRS, CDR2 YFSETQ. In DNA, the CDR3 is TGCGCCAGTTGCCCGGGACAGGGGGCCTATGAGCAGTTCTTC. Protein sequence: CASCPGQGAYEQFF.

Written as DNA, the CDR3 is TGTGCCAGCAGCCCAGGTCCCGGGACAGGGTTGAACACTGAAGCTTTCTTT. Translation: CASSPGPGTGLNTEAFF. This chain links TRBV7-9 with TRBJ1-1; TRBD1 agrees at 9 bases. J lost 0 bases, V lost 5 bases, and 10 bases had no gene match. Germline V CDR1 and CDR2: SEHNR, FQNEAQ (reference sequence). This CDR3 has 17 amino acids.

The chain has TRBV6-4 and TRBJ2-3, with 8 bases identical to TRBD1. V lost 3 bases to trimming and J lost 8 bases; unmatched junction nucleotides: 4. Germline values: CDR1 MRHNA, CDR2 SNTAGT. This CDR3 spans 13 amino acids. CDR3 DNA: TGTGCCAGCAGTGAAATGACAGGGGTTACGCAGTATTTT. Its translation is CASSEMTGVTQYF.

This chain joins TRBV29-1 and TRBJ1-2, with D possibly TRBD1 on 6 matching bases. The CDR3 is 12 amino acids. Between the trimmed V and J ends, which lost 7 bases and 6 bases, there was a span of 15 bases. Germline V gene data show CDR1 as SQVTM and CDR2 as ANQGSEA. The CDR3 nucleotides are TGCAGCGGTCGGAACAACAGGGATGGCTACACCTTC. It specifies CSGRNNRDGYTF. The variable domain in full, completed from reference TRBV29-1 and TRBJ1-2, reads SAVISQKPSRDICQRGTSLTIQCQVDSQVTMMFWYRQQPGQSLTLIATANQGSEATYESGFVIDKFPISRPNLTFSTLTVSNMSPEDSSIYLCSGRNNRDGYTFGSGTRLTVV.